This T cell receptor beta chain emerged from a study of radiation and T cells in renal cell carcinoma. Study-wide points: Top tumor clonotypes rose in blood 2 weeks post-radiation, then contracted.

This clone was seen only once. The antigen remains undetermined. The repertoire was sequenced with immunoSEQ multiplex PCR; TCRdb's copy has only in-frame clones and lacks some. The sample has some 97,000 clones, around 80% seen once. V lost 3 bases to trimming and J lost 4 bases; unmatched junction nucleotides: 8. Germline CDR1 is SGHTA and CDR2 is FQGNSA. This CDR3 region has 17 residues. Sample time point: blood 4 weeks post-SBRT, at nephrectomy. Treatment defined: 15 Gy SBRT to primary tumor, nephrectomy 4 weeks later. Nephrectomy followed 15 Gy stereotactic body radiation by 4 weeks. Sequenced here: blood, sampled from a patient whose treatment included radiotherapy and nephrectomy. The chain employs TRBV7-2 and TRBJ1-3; 11 bases match TRBD1. The origin of this receptor is a man in his 60s with renal cell carcinoma. The DNA for the CDR3 is TGTGCCAGCAGCTTGCCCCCGGGACAGGGGGACGGAAACACCATATATTTT. As protein: CASSLPPGQGDGNTIYF.